Below, one T cell receptor beta chain is given with its context. The PCR made use of 60 Vbeta and 13 Jbeta primers. Generated by immunoSEQ multiplex PCR, the TCRdb table keeps only in-frame clones and is missing some. This table lists about 200,000 clones. This entry belongs to a study of cytomegalovirus exposure and HLA in healthy donors. Across the whole study: Early released data had around 88 million unique TCRs, all coming from HLA-typed donors.

J lost 3 bases, V lost 8 bases, and 10 bases had no gene match. The CDR3 runs 13 residues. Germline lookup yields CDR1 GTSNPN and CDR2 SVGIG (reference sequence). The V gene is TRBV30, the J gene TRBJ2-7, with 7 bases aligning to TRBD1. The receptor comes from a girl aged 2-10 years in good health and CMV-seropositive. The sequencing input was PBMCs. The CDR3 is CARDRDDRYEQYF. CDR3 in DNA: TGTGCCCGAGACAGGGATGACCGCTACGAGCAGTACTTC.